This TCR beta chain was recorded in a study of T cells expressing NK-cell markers. Overall study: One of the eight sequenced donors was seronegative, whereas the other seven were HCMV-seropositive.

Study results and caveats: The HCMV specificity of the expanded NKG2C+ T cell clones stayed unresolved. For about 6 donors, the dominant NKG2C+ clonotypes made up roughly 1.0-7.0% of their CD8+ T cells.

The CDR3 extends over 15 amino acids. Germline loops: CDR1 SEHNR, CDR2 FQNEAQ (reference sequence). To note about this clonotype: Its antigen is not identified.

Researchers built TCR beta cDNA using 5'RACE template switching with UMIs. From the 5' RACE reads, TCRdb lists one entry per CDR3 protein and no DNA. The specimen's table records 200,000 to 300,000 distinct CDR3 sequences. Specimen: blood T cells: a sorted CD56 or NKG2C T cell subset, CD4+ or CD8+ T cells, or bulk PBMC T cells (not recorded which). The sequence came from a woman aged 18-70 years in good health. The chain combines TRBV7-9 with TRBJ1-1. The CDR3 loop reads CASSPQTQLNTEAFF.